This T cell receptor beta chain was obtained from a study of T cells in Graves' hyperthyroidism and ophthalmopathy (dated by TCRdb to about 2019). Study-wide context: Peripheral blood was collected at initial diagnosis, before any treatment. A discovery cohort of 95 to 100 patients, approximately 45 with Graves' ophthalmopathy and 57 with stable Graves' hyperthyroidism, was used to find distinguishing TCR V-J signatures. Prospective prediction of ophthalmopathy was tested in an independent validation cohort of 18 hyperthyroidism patients and some 17 patients who later progressed to ophthalmopathy. The 95 to 100 discovery patients were randomly divided into training and test sets at a 7:3 ratio. In addition, the study compared T-cell repertoires in thyroid tissue and in blood from 6 or 7 Graves' hyperthyroidism patients. Following sampling, methimazole starting at 30 mg daily was given to hyperthyroidism patients, and high-dose intravenous methylprednisolone was given to ophthalmopathy patients. The paper describes TCR Vbeta CDR3 sequencing of around 130 peripheral blood samples, made up of 43 ophthalmopathy patients, approximately 73 hyperthyroidism patients and 17 progressor patients. The full study reports these points: A 13 V-J signature model separated ophthalmopathy from stable hyperthyroidism, with approximately 86% sensitivity and 81.08% specificity in cross-validation and 80%/75% in testing. Sample size was not statistically predetermined, and blinding of investigators to group allocation was not performed. Blood samples also contained most of the expanded thyroid clonotypes (frequency above 0.001), which suggests that blood repertoires may reflect thyroid immune responses. In validation, progression to ophthalmopathy was predicted by the model with nearly 71% sensitivity and around 76% specificity, a median of about 6 months before onset.

Taken from cysteine to phenylalanine, the CDR3 has 12 residues. Only CDR3 DNA remains: 36 bases, in frame from the first base. The germline V gene specifies MDHEN as CDR1 and SYDVKM as CDR2. At the junction V is shortened by 5 bases and J by 5 bases; bases outside the gene matches: 1. The TCR beta CDR3 regions were amplified from the RNA transcripts. For the first round of RT-PCR on the TCR CDR3, the HTBI primer set was used together with the Qiagen OneStep RT-PCR kit. A second multiplex PCR round built the libraries, followed by size selection and purification. Sequencing of the libraries was done on an Illumina HiSeq2000 using paired-end 100 bp reads. On the authors' methods: Raw data were processed with SOAPnuke, discarding reads with adapters, uncalled bases, mean Phred below 15, or no exact constant-primer or identifier match. High-quality paired reads were merged with COPE v1.2.5, and unique nucleotide sequences were defined as clonotypes. MiTCR v1.1 was used to align the clonotypes against IMGT TRBV, TRBD and TRBJ reference segments. Only V-J combinations with frequency above 0.0001, covering about 99% of repertoires, were analysed. The TCS score was defined as F50 (clonal expansion) divided by E x V (chaos), with BLOSUM62-based TCRdist calculated between CDR3 peptides within each V-J. Welch's t-statistics and random forest reduced 500 to 650 V-J features to about 12, which were used in a naive Bayes classifier (R e1071). The public sequencing data were trimmed at Q25 with fastp and processed into clonotypes with MiXCR by TCRdb, which kept only in-frame beta chains. Identical CDR3 protein sequences are pooled into one entry, listed with their most common genes and DNA. What appears here as the V and J calls and clone size reflects TCRdb's work, not the paper's. The sample data list about 710,000 distinct CDR3 sequences, and around 15% of these were observed just once. Clones ranked in the top ten supply under 9.5% of the sample.

Graves' hyperthyroidism was defined as stable when no progression to ophthalmopathy occurred over 18 months of follow-up. Hyperthyroidism patients were aged 18 to 65 years and newly diagnosed, with disease duration of less than 2 months. Exclusion was applied to patients with uncontrolled infections, other autoimmune diseases, pregnancy or lactation. Diagnoses were established on the basis of clinical symptoms, serum thyroxine and TRAb, thyroid ultrasound, and orbital computed tomography. Ficoll-Paque density gradient centrifugation was used to isolate PBMCs from 10 ml of fresh peripheral blood. Total RNA was extracted with Trizol reagent, and quality was checked on an Agilent 2100 Bioanalyzer. This clonotype was observed many times. The clone's antigen remains unknown. No base quality values were provided; no much bigger clone lies one nucleotide off.

This receptor was taken from a man in his late teens or twenties with Graves' hyperthyroidism. Material: blood. This receptor chain uses TRBV28 and TRBJ2-3; TRBD1 agrees with 7 junctional bases. In nucleotides, the sequence is TGTGCCAGCAGTACAGGGGTAGATACGCAGTATTTT. Its translation reads: CASSTGVDTQYF.